A selection of T cell receptor beta chains follows, all from one sample in a study of T cell repertoires in aging, cancer and after chemotherapy. From the multiplex PCR reads, TCRdb called clonotypes with MiXCR, one entry per CDR3 protein. Of about 5,100 distinct CDR3 sequences listed, about 38% were seen once; the top ten hold over 45%. Sequences were obtained from blood. These receptors originate from a human donor with a blood cancer. Both conserved end residues are part of each CDR3. Fields, in order: clone size, V gene, D gene, J gene, CDR3 protein, CDR3 DNA. A D gene is named only where the DNA matches it firmly. The size field is filled for only some rows; it gives once, few, many or a size class.

size: few; V: TRBV27; D: TRBD1; J: TRBJ2-5; CDR3: CASSFGTTGYQETQYF; DNA: TGTGCCAGCAGTTTTGGGACGACAGGGTACCAAGAGACCCAGTACTTC
size: once; V: TRBV12-3/TRBV12-4; D: .; J: TRBJ1-6; CDR3: CASGLDMGSPLHF; DNA: TGTGCCAGCGGCCTTGATATGGGCTCACCCCTCCACTTT
size: .; V: TRBV5-1; D: .; J: TRBJ1-1; CDR3: CASSFNHLNTEAFF; DNA: TGCGCCAGCAGCTTCAACCACCTGAACACTGAAGCTTTCTTT
size: few; V: TRBV6-1; D: .; J: TRBJ1-5; CDR3: CASRPTDYSNQPQHF; DNA: TGTGCCAGCAGACCGACGGACTATAGCAATCAGCCCCAGCATTTT
size: .; V: TRBV19; D: TRBD1; J: TRBJ1-2; CDR3: CASSPRTGAYYGYTF; DNA: TGTGCCAGTAGTCCGCGGACAGGGGCCTACTATGGCTACACCTTC
size: .; V: TRBV20-1; D: .; J: TRBJ2-3; CDR3: CSASDRTDTQYF; DNA: TGCAGTGCTAGTGACCGCACAGATACGCAGTATTTT
size: few; V: TRBV7-9; D: TRBD1; J: TRBJ1-2; CDR3: CASSLRDRGWKYYGYTF; DNA: TGTGCCAGCAGCTTACGAGACAGGGGCTGGAAGTACTATGGCTACACCTTC
size: .; V: TRBV5-6; D: TRBD1; J: TRBJ1-6; CDR3: CASSIPDRGHSPLHF; DNA: TGTGCCAGCAGCATTCCCGACAGGGGGCATTCACCCCTCCACTTT
size: few; V: TRBV6-6; D: .; J: TRBJ2-7; CDR3: CASSPRQLGHNYEQYF; DNA: TGTGCCAGCAGTCCACGACAGTTGGGGCATAACTACGAGCAGTACTTC
size: few; V: TRBV18; D: .; J: TRBJ2-5; CDR3: CASSPARETQYF; DNA: TGTGCCAGCTCACCAGCTAGGGAGACCCAGTACTTC
size: .; V: TRBV7-2; D: TRBD2; J: TRBJ2-1; CDR3: CASSLLAGRAAEQFF; DNA: TGTGCCAGCAGCTTGCTAGCGGGCCGGGCGGCTGAGCAGTTCTTC
size: .; V: TRBV29-1; D: .; J: TRBJ2-1; CDR3: CSVETGPREQFF; DNA: TGCAGCGTTGAAACCGGGCCCCGAGAGCAGTTCTTC
size: few; V: TRBV19; D: .; J: TRBJ1-4; CDR3: CASSIGRAGEKLFF; DNA: TGTGCCAGTAGTATCGGAAGGGCTGGTGAAAAACTGTTTTTT
size: .; V: TRBV29-1; D: .; J: TRBJ2-7; CDR3: CSAEGGTTNSYEQYF; DNA: TGCAGCGCTGAAGGGGGGACAACTAACTCCTACGAGCAGTACTTC
size: medium-sized; V: TRBV27; D: .; J: TRBJ2-1; CDR3: CASISGYNEQFF; DNA: TGTGCCAGCATATCAGGATACAATGAGCAGTTCTTC
size: .; V: TRBV5-6; D: .; J: TRBJ2-3; CDR3: CASSLGSVSTDTQYF; DNA: TGTGCCAGCAGCTTGGGTAGCGTCAGCACAGATACGCAGTATTTT